These 6 T cell receptor beta chains came from one sample sequenced in a study of blood T cell repertoires in COVID-19. Sequencing was performed with immunoSEQ multiplex PCR; in TCRdb, only in-frame clones are kept and a portion is missing. The data contain some 170,000 clones, more than 75% of them singletons. The sequenced material came from PBMCs or T cells enriched from blood (not recorded which). Source of these receptors: a man aged 35 to 55 who had recovered from COVID-19.

The genes are TRBV27 and TRBJ2-1; D is uncertain. The ends were cut back, 3 bases at V and 4 bases at J, with 16 bases in the middle. The CDR3 runs to 16 residues. Per the germline V gene, CDR1 is MNHEY and CDR2 is SMNVEV (reference sequence). The CDR3 DNA follows: TGTGCCAGCAGTTTCCTAGGCGTGAGTCCATACAATGAGCAGTTCTTC. Residues: CASSFLGVSPYNEQFF.

The table lists this clone with a count of one. The genes are TRBV2 and TRBJ2-7; 10 bases match TRBD1. Trimming at V came to 6 bases and at J to 7 bases, leaving 6 bases not matched to a gene. Per the germline V gene, CDR1 is SNHLY and CDR2 is FYNNEI. The CDR3 contains 13 residues. The DNA for the CDR3 is TGTGCCAGCAGGGGACAGGGGATCGGGGAGCAGTACTTC. Its translation is CASRGQGIGEQYF.

This clone was seen a few times. The chain employs TRBV6-5 and TRBJ2-5; D might be TRBD2 (7 bases). The germline V gene encodes CDR1 MNHEY and CDR2 SVGAGI. There are 16 residues in the CDR3. Trimming removed 0 bases at V and 3 bases at J, with 14 bases between. In DNA form, the CDR3 reads TGTGCCAGCAGTTACTCGAGGGGGGGCAGGAAAGAGACCCAGTACTTC. This sequence encodes CASSYSRGGRKETQYF.

V and J are TRBV5-6 and TRBJ1-2; D is perhaps TRBD1 (5 bases). There are 16 residues in the CDR3. Germline V lookup: CDR1 SGHDT, CDR2 YYEEEE. V dropped 1 base and J dropped 2 bases, with 15 bases sitting between them. This chain's CDR3 is CASSLRTHARNYGYTF. CDR3 DNA sequence: TGTGCCAGCAGCTTGAGGACACACGCACGAAACTATGGCTACACCTTC.

The gene calls are TRBV30 and TRBJ2-1, with a possible D match to TRBD2 (6 bases). CDR3 length: 12 amino acids. In germline, CDR1 is GTSNPN, CDR2 SVGIG (reference sequence). V was shortened by 4 bases and J by 9 bases, with 13 bases between the two germline ends. The chain's CDR3 is CAWMGGGVEQFF. In DNA, the CDR3 is TGTGCCTGGATGGGAGGTGGGGTTGAGCAGTTCTTC. Together with reference TRBV30 and TRBJ2-1, the CDR3 gives the full variable domain: SQTIHQWPATLVQPVGSPLSLECTVEGTSNPNLYWYRQAAGRGLQLLFYSVGIGQISSEVPQNLSASRPQDRQFILSSKKLLLSDSGFYLCAWMGGGVEQFFGPGTRLTVL.

The J gene is TRBJ2-2, the V gene TRBV29-1; 12 bases are a match to TRBD2. The V segment lost 3 bases and the J segment 2 bases; nucleotides outside the gene matches: 4. The CDR3 covers 16 residues. Germline V CDR1 and CDR2: SQVTM, ANQGSEA. CDR3 loop: CSVETSGSVNTGELFF. CDR3 in DNA: TGCAGCGTTGAGACTAGCGGGAGCGTAAACACCGGGGAGCTGTTTTTT.